This TCR beta chain came from a study of T cell clonotyping in hematopoietic cell transplantation. Study-wide background: Recipients' pretransplant samples followed cytoreduction. Broader study findings: Recipient TCR diversity dropped after transplant; expanded clonotypes rose from day 30 to 180. Cells were unsorted, so CD4 and CD8 contributions were not separated.

Germline values: CDR1 LGHNT, CDR2 FRNRAP. The CDR3 consists of 15 residues. The ends lost 3 bases at V and 4 bases at J; junction bases unmatched: 8. The protocol was immunoSEQ multiplex PCR, while the TCRdb copy is restricted to in-frame clones and leaves out a portion. The sample comprises 75,000 to 95,000 clones, 95% to 97% of which are singletons, and under 2% rests with the top ten. Time point in this sample: recipient sample about 28 days before transplant, after cytoreduction. As regards this clone: Its specificity is not known.

The specimen comprised peripheral blood mononuclear cells, sampled before stem cell transplant. The source of this sequence is a woman aged 45 to 65 with acute myeloid leukemia. Some clones in this sample may be carry-over from other donors' samples. The chain employs TRBV12-5 and TRBJ2-7; 8 bases are shared with TRBD1. The CDR3 bases are TGTGCTAGTGGTTTATCCGGGACAGGACTATACGAGCAGTACTTC. It is translated as CASGLSGTGLYEQYF.